This entry lists 8 T cell receptor beta chains sequenced from one sample in a study of tissue T cells after allogeneic stem cell transplantation. The method was immunoSEQ multiplex PCR; TCRdb's version includes in-frame clones alone and lacks a portion of them. The sample records about 5,000 clones, about two fifths being singletons. As to time point: mouse harvest day 14 after allogeneic transplant. The graft held 10^6 splenic CD5+ T cells and 10^7 T-cell-depleted bone marrow cells. Sequencing was performed on gut tissue. The receptors come from a female BALB/c mouse given C57BL/6 T cells with graft-versus-host disease after an allogeneic hematopoietic cell transplant.

On this clone itself: Gene names and germline match the mouse. The CDR3 extends 1 residue past the end of the read, so its final part is completed from the germline J gene. This chain uses TRBV5 with TRBJ2-5, with 11 positions matching TRBD2. V lost 2 bases to trimming and J lost 1 base; unmatched junction nucleotides: 2. Germline values: CDR1 LGHNA, CDR2 YNLKQL (reference sequence). CDR3 length: 16 residues. The CDR3 loop reads CASSQKLGGHQDTQYF. CDR3 bases read: TGTGCCAGCAGCCAAAAACTGGGGGGGCACCAAGACACCCAGTAC.

This clone was counted only a few times. The gene symbols are mouse symbols. The read comes to an end 1 residue before the CDR3 does, leaving the germline J gene to fill in the end. This sequence joins TRBV26 and TRBJ2-1; TRBD2 matches 11 bases. This CDR3 comprises 14 residues. Trimming took 6 bases from V and 4 from J; bases not matched to a gene: 2. Germline loops: CDR1 KGHPV, CDR2 FQNQEV (reference sequence). The sequenced CDR3 bases are TGTGCCAGCAGCCGGGACTGGGGGTATGCTGAGCAGTTC. Amino acid sequence: CASSRDWGYAEQF. The complete CDR3 protein is CASSRDWGYAEQFF. Looking up the rest from reference TRBV26 and TRBJ2-1 gives the full variable domain: NSKVIQTPRYLVKGQGQKAKMRCIPEKGHPVVFWYQQNKNNEFKFLINFQNQEVLQQIDMTEKRFSAECPSNSPCSLEIQSSEAGDSALYLCASSRDWGYAEQFFGPGTRLTVL.

Points on this clone: Mouse germline and gene names are used. The observed sequence ends 1 residue before the CDR3 terminus, with the missing tail filled in from the germline J gene. The chain has TRBV26 and TRBJ1-4; D is undetermined. The V end lost 4 bases, the J end lost 0 bases, and 6 bases lay between the germline ends. Germline V gene data show CDR1 as KGHPV and CDR2 as FQNQEV (reference sequence). The CDR3 covers 14 residues. CDR3 region: CASSRRLSNERLFF. The sequenced CDR3 bases are TGTGCCAGCAGTCGCAGACTTTCCAACGAAAGATTATTT.

Regarding this clone: The gene names given are mouse names. The read is 1 residue too short to cover the CDR3 end, so that end is filled in from the germline J gene. J is TRBJ2-4 and V is TRBV26, with 8 bases aligning to TRBD2. This CDR3 has 13 residues. Germline CDR1 is KGHPV and CDR2 is FQNQEV (reference sequence). With 2 bases clipped from V and 6 bases from J, the junction kept 1 base outside the gene matches. Incomplete CDR3 DNA: TGTGCCAGCAGTCTGGGGGGGGCCAACACCTTGTAC. Translating it yields CASSLGGANTLY. The full CDR3 reads CASSLGGANTLYF.

With regard to this clone: The germline gene is not matched at one end of the junction; a read error may be the cause. Gene names follow the mouse nomenclature. The read terminates 1 residue ahead of where the CDR3 ends, so the germline J gene completes it. The chain couples TRBV3 to TRBJ2-7; weak D call: TRBD1 (6 bases). The CDR3 contains 12 residues. The germline CDR1 and CDR2 sequences are SNHLY and FYNGKV (reference sequence). CDR3 DNA (partial): TGTGTCAGCAGCTACGGACAGTATGAACAGTAC. Residues: CVSSYGQYEQY. The complete CDR3 reads CVSSYGQYEQYF.

This clone was counted only a few times. Here the gene names and germline are mouse. The read ends 1 residue before the CDR3 terminus; that terminus is restored from the germline J gene. The chain joins TRBV13-2 to TRBJ2-7; the D gene could be TRBD1 or TRBD2 (5 bases each). Germline V gene sequence: CDR1 NNHNN, CDR2 SYGAGS (reference sequence). V lost 0 bases and J 3 bases, leaving 10 bases between the germline ends. This CDR3 contains 14 residues. CDR3 DNA, as far as it was read: TGTGCCAGCGGTGATGCTGGGACCTACTATGAACAGTAC. Translated, it gives CASGDAGTYYEQY. The CDR3, in full, reads CASGDAGTYYEQYF.

By its share, this clone is hyperexpanded. The genes and germline here are from mouse. The read finishes 1 residue shy of the CDR3 end, and the germline J gene is used to complete it. The gene calls are TRBV16 and TRBJ2-7, with D perhaps matching TRBD1 (5 bases). The length of the CDR3 is 14 residues. In germline, CDR1 is SGHSA, CDR2 FRNQAP. The V end lost 2 bases, the J end lost 0 bases, and 8 bases lay between the germline ends. CDR3 DNA, as far as it was read: TGTGCAAGCAGCTTATGGACAATCTCCTATGAACAGTAC. Translation gives CASSLWTISYEQY. The whole CDR3 protein is CASSLWTISYEQYF.

About this clone itself: Genes and germline are mouse. Read coverage stops 1 residue before the CDR3 terminus; the germline J gene supplies the remainder. This rearrangement joins TRBV12-2 to TRBJ2-7; 11 nucleotides match TRBD2. Trimming removed 6 bases from V and 4 bases from J; junction bases left unmatched: 1. The CDR3 is made up of 12 amino acids. CDR1 is SGHLS, CDR2 HYDKME, per germline. CDR3 amino acids: CASGTGGYEQYF. The CDR3 DNA, read in part, is TGTGCCAGCGGGACTGGGGGATATGAACAGTAC.